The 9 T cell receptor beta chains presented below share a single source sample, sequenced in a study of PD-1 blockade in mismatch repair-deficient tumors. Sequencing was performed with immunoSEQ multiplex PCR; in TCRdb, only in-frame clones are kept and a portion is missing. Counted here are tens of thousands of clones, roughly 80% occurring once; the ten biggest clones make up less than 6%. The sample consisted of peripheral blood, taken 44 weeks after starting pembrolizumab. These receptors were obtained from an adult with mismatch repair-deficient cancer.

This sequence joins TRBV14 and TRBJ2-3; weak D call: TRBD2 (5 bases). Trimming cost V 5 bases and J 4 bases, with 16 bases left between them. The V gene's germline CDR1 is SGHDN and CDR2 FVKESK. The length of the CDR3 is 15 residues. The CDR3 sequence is CASSDFGRAPDTQYF. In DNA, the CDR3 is TGTGCCAGCAGCGACTTTGGGAGAGCTCCAGATACGCAGTATTTT.

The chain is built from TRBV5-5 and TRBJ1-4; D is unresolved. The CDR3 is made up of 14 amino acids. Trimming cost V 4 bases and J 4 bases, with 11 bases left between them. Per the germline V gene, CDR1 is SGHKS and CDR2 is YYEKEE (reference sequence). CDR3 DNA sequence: TGTGCCAGCAGCCCCGACCTGGATAATGAAAAACTGTTTTTT. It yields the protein CASSPDLDNEKLFF.

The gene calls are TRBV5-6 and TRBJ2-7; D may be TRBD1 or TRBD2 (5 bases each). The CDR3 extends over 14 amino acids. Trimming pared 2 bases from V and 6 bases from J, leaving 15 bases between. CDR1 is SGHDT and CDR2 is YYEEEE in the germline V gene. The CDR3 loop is CASSLVSGAGEQYF. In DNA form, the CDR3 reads TGTGCCAGCAGCTTAGTTTCTGGGGCGGGCGAGCAGTACTTC. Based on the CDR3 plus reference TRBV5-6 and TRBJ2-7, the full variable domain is DAGVTQSPTHLIKTRGQQVTLRCSPKSGHDTVSWYQQALGQGPQFIFQYYEEEERQRGNFPDRFSGHQFPNYSSELNVNALLLGDSALYLCASSLVSGAGEQYFGPGTRLTVT.

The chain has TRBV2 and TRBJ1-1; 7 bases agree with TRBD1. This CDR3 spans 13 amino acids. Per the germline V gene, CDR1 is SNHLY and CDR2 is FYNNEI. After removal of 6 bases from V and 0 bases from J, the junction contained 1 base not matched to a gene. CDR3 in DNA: TGTGCCAGCAGGGGACAGCTGAACACTGAAGCTTTCTTT. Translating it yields CASRGQLNTEAFF.

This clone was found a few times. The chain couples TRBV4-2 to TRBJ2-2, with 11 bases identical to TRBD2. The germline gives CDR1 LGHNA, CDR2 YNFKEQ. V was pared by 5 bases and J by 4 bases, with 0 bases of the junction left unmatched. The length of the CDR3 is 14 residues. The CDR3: CASSGLAGTGELFF. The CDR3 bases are TGTGCCAGCAGCGGACTAGCGGGCACCGGGGAGCTGTTTTTT.

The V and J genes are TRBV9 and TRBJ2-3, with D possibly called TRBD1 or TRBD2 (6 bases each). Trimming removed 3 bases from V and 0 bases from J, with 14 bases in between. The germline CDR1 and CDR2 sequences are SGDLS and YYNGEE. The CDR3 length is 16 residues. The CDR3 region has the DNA TGTGCCAGCAGCGGAGAACAGGGACTTAGCACAGATACGCAGTATTTT. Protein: CASSGEQGLSTDTQYF.

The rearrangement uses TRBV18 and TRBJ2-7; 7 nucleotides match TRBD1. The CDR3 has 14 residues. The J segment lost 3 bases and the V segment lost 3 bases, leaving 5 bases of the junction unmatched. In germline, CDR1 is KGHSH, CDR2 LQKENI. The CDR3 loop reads CASSPYWDSYEQYF. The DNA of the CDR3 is TGTGCCAGCTCACCGTATTGGGACAGCTACGAGCAGTACTTC.

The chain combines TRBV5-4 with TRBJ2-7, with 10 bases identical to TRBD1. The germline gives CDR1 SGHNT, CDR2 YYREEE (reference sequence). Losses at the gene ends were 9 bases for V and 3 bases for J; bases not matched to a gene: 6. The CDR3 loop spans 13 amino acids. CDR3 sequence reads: CATAGTGDYEQYF. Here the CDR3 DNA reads TGTGCCACGGCCGGGACAGGGGACTACGAGCAGTACTTC.

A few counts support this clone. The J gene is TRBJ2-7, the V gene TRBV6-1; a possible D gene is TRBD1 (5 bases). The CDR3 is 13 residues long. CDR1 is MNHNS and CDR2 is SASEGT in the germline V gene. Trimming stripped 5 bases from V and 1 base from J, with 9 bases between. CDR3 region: CASSPGRSYEQYF. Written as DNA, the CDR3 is TGTGCCAGCAGTCCAGGGCGGTCCTACGAGCAGTACTTC.